One and the same sample provided the 23 T cell receptor beta chains below, sequenced in a study of CD8+ T cells in alopecia areata. Reverse transcription of extracted RNA yielded cDNA, which provided the sequencing template. Clones were read by immunoSEQ multiplex PCR, and TCRdb kept only the in-frame ones, dropping some. The data contain about 160,000 clones, roughly 65% of them singletons. Treatment reported: oral pan-JAK inhibitor, 5-10 mg twice daily. The material was CD4+ T cells sorted from blood, obtained at week 4, from a patient treated with tofacitinib. The receptors originated from a human donor with alopecia areata.

This clone was seen a few times. The chain has TRBV29-1 and TRBJ1-6; the D gene is possibly TRBD1 (5 bases). CDR1 is SQVTM, CDR2 ANQGSEA, per germline. This CDR3 has 14 amino acids. Trimming removed 0 bases at V and 10 bases at J, with 13 bases between. CDR3 bases: TGCAGCGTTGAAGATGGGGGGGGAGGATCACCCCTCCACTTT. It encodes CSVEDGGGGSPLHF.

In nucleotides, the CDR3 is TGTGCCAGTAGCAGGGATGGACAGGATGTGGAGACCCAGTACTTC. Protein: CASSRDGQDVETQYF. This sequence joins TRBV9 and TRBJ2-5; 7 nucleotides agree with TRBD1. This CDR3 has 15 amino acids. After removal of 8 bases from V and 5 bases from J, the junction contained 15 bases not matched to a gene. The V gene's germline CDR1 is SGDLS and CDR2 YYNGEE.

The V gene is TRBV7-9, the J gene TRBJ1-6; 7 bases match TRBD1. The V gene end was trimmed by 5 bases and the J gene end by 7 bases; junction bases not matched to a gene: 5. The CDR3 sequence is 14 residues long. Germline assignment: CDR1 SEHNR and CDR2 FQNEAQ (reference sequence). Here the CDR3 reads CASSPTGVNSPLHF. CDR3 nucleotide sequence: TGTGCCAGCAGCCCTACAGGGGTCAATTCACCCCTCCACTTT.

The chain employs TRBV7-2 and TRBJ2-5, with D possibly being TRBD1 (5 bases). The CDR3 extends over 14 amino acids. Germline assignment: CDR1 SGHTA and CDR2 FQGNSA. Trimming stripped 5 bases from V and 2 bases from J, with 12 bases between. CDR3 amino acids: CASSLSGNQETQYF. CDR3 bases: TGTGCCAGCAGCCTCTCAGGGAATCAAGAGACCCAGTACTTC.

The chain is built from TRBV7-3 and TRBJ1-1; D is undetermined. There are 14 residues in the CDR3. Per germline, CDR1 SGHTA and CDR2 FQGTGA. The V gene lost 1 base and the J gene lost 6 bases, with 12 bases spanning the gap. CDR3 sequence (DNA): TGTGCCAGCAGCTTAAATCTGGGGAGCGCTGAAGCTTTCTTT. It is translated as CASSLNLGSAEAFF.

The chain has TRBV9 and TRBJ2-3; TRBD2 matches 7 bases. V dropped 4 bases and J dropped 1; count of bases not matched to a gene: 9. This CDR3 is 16 amino acids long. Germline CDR1 and CDR2: SGDLS and YYNGEE. The CDR3 region is CASSPHGGRGTDTQYF. CDR3 DNA sequence: TGTGCCAGCAGCCCCCATGGTGGGAGGGGCACAGATACGCAGTATTTT.

This chain links TRBV30 with TRBJ1-2; 9 nucleotides align to TRBD1. Germline-derived CDR1 and CDR2 are GTSNPN and SVGIG (reference sequence). The V segment lost 1 base and the J segment 7 bases; nucleotides outside the gene matches: 4. The CDR3 runs to 13 residues. CDR3: CAWSDRGQFGYTF. In nucleotides, the CDR3 is TGTGCCTGGAGTGACAGGGGGCAATTTGGCTACACCTTC. The whole variable domain, remainder taken from reference TRBV30 and TRBJ1-2, is SQTIHQWPATLVQPVGSPLSLECTVEGTSNPNLYWYRQAAGRGLQLLFYSVGIGQISSEVPQNLSASRPQDRQFILSSKKLLLSDSGFYLCAWSDRGQFGYTFGSGTRLTVV.

J is TRBJ2-2 and V is TRBV15; D not resolved. V gave up 0 bases and J gave up 2 bases, with 1 base separating them. The CDR3 consists of 13 residues. Per the germline V gene, CDR1 is LNHNV and CDR2 is YYDKDF (reference sequence). The DNA of the CDR3 is TGTGCCACCAGCAGAGACAACACCGGGGAGCTGTTTTTT. It codes for CATSRDNTGELFF.

The genes are TRBV29-1 and TRBJ2-1, with D perhaps matching TRBD2 (6 bases). Germline V gene lookup returns CDR1 SQVTM and CDR2 ANQGSEA. CDR3 length equals 13 residues. Trimming pared 6 bases from V and 5 bases from J, leaving 14 bases between. CDR3 in amino acids: CSVLPGLDNEQFF. CDR3 coding DNA: TGCAGCGTGCTACCGGGACTCGACAATGAGCAGTTCTTC.

V and J are TRBV30 and TRBJ1-5; D possibly corresponds to TRBD1 (5 bases). CDR3 length equals 12 residues. V gave up 0 bases and J gave up 12 bases, with 12 bases separating them. Germline loops: CDR1 GTSNPN, CDR2 SVGIG (reference sequence). This CDR3 reads CAWSVIGDFQHF. The CDR3 nucleotides are TGTGCCTGGAGTGTAATAGGGGACTTCCAGCATTTT.

The chain recombines TRBV7-2 with TRBJ1-5; D is ambiguous. Germline V gives CDR1 SGHTA, CDR2 FQGNSA. The V end was cut by 1 base, the J end by 6 bases, with 7 bases between. This CDR3 region has 13 residues. DNA for the CDR3: TGTGCCAGCAGCTTAGGGCTTCCTCAGCCCCAGCATTTT. Its protein is CASSLGLPQPQHF. Complete variable domain (other parts from reference TRBV7-2 and TRBJ1-5): GAGVSQSPSNKVTEKGKDVELRCDPISGHTALYWYRQSLGQGLEFLIYFQGNSAPDKSGLPSDRFSAERTGGSVSTLTIQRTQQEDSAVYLCASSLGLPQPQHFGDGTRLSIL.

The rearrangement joins TRBV29-1 to TRBJ2-5; 10 bases match TRBD1. Per germline, CDR1 SQVTM and CDR2 ANQGSEA. The length of the CDR3 is 14 residues. Trimming took 5 bases from V and 5 from J; bases not matched to a gene: 8. The CDR3 coding sequence is TGCAGCGTTACGACAGGGGGCGCGTCGGAGACCCAGTACTTC. Translation: CSVTTGGASETQYF.

The rearrangement links TRBV30 to TRBJ2-7; D uncertain. The V end was cut by 2 bases, the J end by 1 base, with 9 bases between. The CDR3 length is 13 residues. Looked up from germline, CDR1 is GTSNPN and CDR2 is SVGIG (reference sequence). CDR3 sequence reads: CAWSTDRSYEQYF. The CDR3 DNA reads TGTGCCTGGAGTACCGACCGATCCTACGAGCAGTACTTC.

This clone showed up just a few times. The rearrangement links TRBV21-1 to TRBJ2-5; no check of the table's D call, TRBD2, against the DNA was made. TRBV21-1 is a recognized pseudogene. This CDR3 is built from 12 residues. The CDR3 sequence: CASSSPLGTQYF. In DNA, the CDR3 is TGTGCCAGCAGCAGCCCTCTCGGGACCCAGTACTTC.

V and J are TRBV29-1 and TRBJ1-4; 8 bases fit TRBD1. Germline V gene lookup returns CDR1 SQVTM and CDR2 ANQGSEA. The CDR3 is made up of 13 amino acids. Trimming removed 6 bases from V and 7 bases from J; junction bases left unmatched: 7. The CDR3 region is CSVTDRVGEKLFF. The CDR3 nucleotides read TGCAGCGTGACGGACAGGGTGGGTGAAAAACTGTTTTTT.

V is TRBV30 and J is TRBJ2-3; D remains unclear. V was shortened by 0 bases and J by 2 bases, with 9 bases between the two germline ends. Germline CDR1 and CDR2: GTSNPN and SVGIG (reference sequence). The CDR3 totals 14 residues. The CDR3 is CAWSVRQITDTQYF. The CDR3 DNA sequence: TGTGCCTGGAGTGTACGCCAGATCACAGATACGCAGTATTTT.

This clone came up a few times. The V and J genes are TRBV7-3 and TRBJ2-6; TRBD2 is a possible D gene (5 bases). The CDR3 is made up of 15 amino acids. Trimming left V 3 bases short and J 2 bases short, with 8 bases between. In germline, CDR1 is SGHTA, CDR2 FQGTGA. CDR3 DNA: TGTGCCAGCAGCTTCCAGGAGGCTGGGGCCAACGTCCTGACTTTC. It encodes CASSFQEAGANVLTF.

The chain recombines TRBV29-1 with TRBJ1-2; possible D gene TRBD1, 6 bases. Germline CDR1 and CDR2: SQVTM and ANQGSEA. The CDR3 is 13 amino acids. Trimming cost V 4 bases and J 2 bases, with 11 bases left between them. The CDR3: CSVGQVINYGYTF. The CDR3 DNA reads TGCAGCGTTGGACAGGTGATAAACTATGGCTACACCTTC.

The chain is built from TRBV30 and TRBJ2-3; no clear D gene. Trimming stripped 4 bases from V and 2 bases from J, with 7 bases between. This CDR3 spans 12 amino acids. Germline values: CDR1 GTSNPN, CDR2 SVGIG (reference sequence). CDR3 bases: TGTGCCTGGACCCCGGTCACAGATACGCAGTATTTT. Translation gives CAWTPVTDTQYF.

The chain links TRBV29-1 to TRBJ1-2; D is unresolved. The V end was cut by 7 bases, the J end by 6 bases, with 12 bases between. Germline loops: CDR1 SQVTM, CDR2 ANQGSEA. The CDR3 covers 11 residues. The DNA for the CDR3 is TGCAGCGATATGAGAGCGGATGGCTACACCTTC. Amino acid sequence: CSDMRADGYTF.

The chain joins TRBV5-1 to TRBJ1-3; D is unresolved. V was shortened by 5 bases and J by 0 bases, with 9 bases between the two germline ends. Germline-derived CDR1 and CDR2 are SGHRS and YFSETQ. This CDR3 is built from 14 residues. Here the CDR3 reads CASSTVSSGNTIYF. The CDR3 region has the DNA TGCGCCAGCAGTACCGTAAGCTCTGGAAACACCATATATTTT.

This rearrangement joins TRBV11-2 to TRBJ2-5, with a possible D match to TRBD2 (7 bases). Germline V CDR1 and CDR2: SGHAT, FQNNGV. Trimming cost V 4 bases and J 4 bases, with 19 bases left between them. This CDR3 is 16 amino acids long. The CDR3 nucleotides read TGTGCCAGCAGCTCTGAACCGGGGGGCGGAGTAGAGACCCAGTACTTC. The encoded protein is CASSSEPGGGVETQYF.

This clone was recorded only once. This chain joins TRBV6-5 and TRBJ1-4; unclear D gene. V was cut by 1 base and J by 7 bases, with 7 bases left in between. CDR1 is MNHEY and CDR2 is SVGAGI in the germline V gene. The CDR3 consists of 13 residues. The CDR3 here is CASSYWWAEKLFF. The DNA of the CDR3 is TGTGCCAGCAGTTACTGGTGGGCTGAAAAACTGTTTTTT.